This T cell receptor (beta chain) was identified during a study of blood T cell repertoires in COVID-19. Overall study: T cells, B-cell-depleted T cells, or PBMCs supplied cDNA or gDNA.

The method was immunoSEQ multiplex PCR; TCRdb's version includes in-frame clones alone and lacks a portion of them. The sample has approximately 220,000 clones, almost 90% seen once. A case of COVID-19 had been met by exposed participants within 2 weeks before study entry. Germline V gene sequence: CDR1 SGHDT, CDR2 YYEEEE. V was clipped by 4 bases and J by 4 bases; unmatched bases: 5. This CDR3 has 15 amino acids. Material for sequencing was PBMCs or T cells enriched from blood (not recorded which). The clonotype comes from a man aged 30-40 years who had been exposed to COVID-19. The V and J genes are TRBV5-6 and TRBJ2-2; 9 nucleotides line up with TRBD1. The CDR3 spells CASSRGQGRTGELFF. CDR3 sequence (DNA): TGTGCCAGCAGCCGGGGACAGGGACGCACCGGGGAGCTGTTTTTT.